These 10 T cell receptor beta chains originate from one sample sequenced in a study of cytomegalovirus exposure and HLA in healthy donors. The table came from immunoSEQ multiplex PCR; TCRdb's copy has only in-frame clones and leaves some out. The table lists around 200,000 clones, roughly 81% of them singletons, with 1% to 1.5% in the top ten. Sequencing used PBMCs. These receptors were taken from a woman in her 30s in good health and CMV-seronegative.

V gene TRBV9 combines with J gene TRBJ2-7, with 8 bases aligning to TRBD2. CDR3 length: 15 residues. Germline V gene lookup returns CDR1 SGDLS and CDR2 YYNGEE. J was trimmed by 2 bases and V by 2 bases; bases with no gene match: 6. CDR3 in amino acids: CASSVSGTVTYEQYF. The CDR3 region has the DNA TGTGCCAGCAGCGTTAGCGGGACCGTAACCTACGAGCAGTACTTC.

This rearrangement joins TRBV10-3 to TRBJ2-3; unclear D gene. The CDR3 loop spans 14 amino acids. Per the germline V gene, CDR1 is ENHRY and CDR2 is SYGVKD. The ends were cut back, 6 bases at V and 1 base at J, with 11 bases in the middle. The chain's CDR3 is CAIRSAPGTDTQYF. In nucleotides, the CDR3 is TGTGCCATCAGGTCAGCGCCCGGCACAGATACGCAGTATTTT.

CDR3 DNA: TGTGCCAGCAGTGCGGGACTAGCGGGAAGGGGGGACTACGAGCAGTACTTC. Translation gives CASSAGLAGRGDYEQYF. V gene TRBV6-1 combines with J gene TRBJ2-7; 13 bases are shared with TRBD2. The CDR3 runs 17 residues. Unmatched junction bases numbered 9, after V lost 4 bases and J lost 3 bases. Looked up from germline, CDR1 is MNHNS and CDR2 is SASEGT.

The chain has TRBV6-1 and TRBJ2-5, with 7 bases lining up with TRBD2. In germline, CDR1 is MNHNS, CDR2 SASEGT. Trimming cost V 8 bases and J 5 bases; bases outside gene matches: 8. This CDR3 is built from 13 residues. CDR3 residues: CASFRLARETQYF. The CDR3 coding sequence is TGTGCCAGCTTCAGACTAGCACGTGAGACCCAGTACTTC.

The chain joins TRBV5-1 to TRBJ1-4, with D possibly being TRBD1 (6 bases). CDR1 and CDR2 from the germline V gene are SGHRS and YFSETQ. The germline V and J ends were trimmed by 0 bases and 4 bases, with 10 bases remaining between them. The CDR3 consists of 15 residues. CDR3 bases: TGCGCCAGCAGCTTGGGTAGGGGGAGTAATGAAAAACTGTTTTTT. As protein: CASSLGRGSNEKLFF.

The gene calls are TRBV11-2 and TRBJ1-1, with unresolved D. This CDR3 has 13 residues. The V and J ends lost 6 bases and 1 base respectively, with 9 bases between them. Germline V gene sequence: CDR1 SGHAT, CDR2 FQNNGV. CDR3 loop: CASSSVRNTEAFF. In DNA, the CDR3 is TGTGCCAGCAGTTCTGTCAGGAACACTGAAGCTTTCTTT.

The chain carries TRBV5-6 and TRBJ1-3, with D unclear. CDR1 and CDR2 from the germline V gene are SGHDT and YYEEEE. This CDR3 spans 16 amino acids. V was shortened by 0 bases and J by 3 bases, with 13 bases between the two germline ends. The CDR3 loop reads CASSLAASGSGNTIYF. CDR3 nucleotide sequence: TGTGCCAGCAGCTTGGCGGCTTCGGGGAGTGGAAACACCATATATTTT.

The gene calls are TRBV7-9 and TRBJ2-7; D might be TRBD2 (6 bases). In germline, CDR1 is SEHNR, CDR2 FQNEAQ (reference sequence). The CDR3 consists of 13 residues. V was clipped by 5 bases and J by 4 bases, with 12 bases between them. The chain's CDR3 is CASSPGTGYEQYF. CDR3 DNA: TGTGCCAGCAGCCCTGGGACTGGTTACGAGCAGTACTTC. Filled out from reference TRBV7-9 and TRBJ2-7, the complete variable domain reads DTGVSQNPRHKITKRGQNVTFRCDPISEHNRLYWYRQTLGQGPEFLTYFQNEAQLEKSRLLSDRFSAERPKGSFSTLEIQRTEQGDSAMYLCASSPGTGYEQYFGPGTRLTVT.

V is TRBV30 and J is TRBJ1-2, with D possibly TRBD1 on 5 matching bases. The CDR3 is 14 residues long. With 3 bases removed from V and 7 bases from J, the gap between germline ends came to 18 bases. The germline CDR1 and CDR2 sequences are GTSNPN and SVGIG (reference sequence). The CDR3 is CAWRKRPDTAGYTF. Here the CDR3 DNA reads TGTGCCTGGAGGAAGCGCCCGGACACAGCTGGCTACACCTTC.

V is TRBV9 and J is TRBJ2-3, with TRBD2 matching 10 bases. This CDR3 has 15 residues. Losses at the gene ends were 4 bases for V and 2 bases for J; bases not matched to a gene: 4. Germline CDR1 and CDR2: SGDLS and YYNGEE. Here the CDR3 reads CASSPLAGDTDTQYF. The CDR3 DNA sequence: TGTGCCAGCAGCCCTCTAGCGGGGGACACAGATACGCAGTATTTT.